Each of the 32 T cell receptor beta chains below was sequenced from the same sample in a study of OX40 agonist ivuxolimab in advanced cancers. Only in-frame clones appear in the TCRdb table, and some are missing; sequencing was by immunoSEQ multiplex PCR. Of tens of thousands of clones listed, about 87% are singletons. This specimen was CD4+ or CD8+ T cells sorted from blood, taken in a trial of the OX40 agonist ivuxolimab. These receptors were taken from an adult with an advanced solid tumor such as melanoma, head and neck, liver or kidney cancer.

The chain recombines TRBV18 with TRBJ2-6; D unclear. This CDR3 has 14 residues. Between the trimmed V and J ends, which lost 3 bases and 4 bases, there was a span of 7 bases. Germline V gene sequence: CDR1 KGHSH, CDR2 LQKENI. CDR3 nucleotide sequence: TGTGCCAGCTCACCGGGGTTCGGGGCCAACGTCCTGACTTTC. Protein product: CASSPGFGANVLTF. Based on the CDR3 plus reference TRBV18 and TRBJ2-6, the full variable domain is NAGVMQNPRHLVRRRGQEARLRCSPMKGHSHVYWYRQLPEEGLKFMVYLQKENIIDESGMPKERFSAEFPKEGPSILRIQQVVRGDSAAYFCASSPGFGANVLTFGAGSRLTVL.

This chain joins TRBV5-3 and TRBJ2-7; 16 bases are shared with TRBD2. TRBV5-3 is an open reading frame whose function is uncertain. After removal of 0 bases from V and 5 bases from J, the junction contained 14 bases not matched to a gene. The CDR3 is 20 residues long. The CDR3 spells CARSLGIHSGLAGGADEQYF. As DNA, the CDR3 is TGTGCCAGAAGCTTGGGGATCCATTCGGGACTAGCGGGAGGGGCTGACGAGCAGTACTTC.

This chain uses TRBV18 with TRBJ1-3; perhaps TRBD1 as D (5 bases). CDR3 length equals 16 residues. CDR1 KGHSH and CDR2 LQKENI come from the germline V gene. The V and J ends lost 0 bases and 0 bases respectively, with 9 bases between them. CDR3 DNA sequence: TGTGCCAGCTCACCACCGAGGGGCCTCTCTGGAAACACCATATATTTT. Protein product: CASSPPRGLSGNTIYF. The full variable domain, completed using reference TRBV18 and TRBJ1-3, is NAGVMQNPRHLVRRRGQEARLRCSPMKGHSHVYWYRQLPEEGLKFMVYLQKENIIDESGMPKERFSAEFPKEGPSILRIQQVVRGDSAAYFCASSPPRGLSGNTIYFGEGSWLTVV.

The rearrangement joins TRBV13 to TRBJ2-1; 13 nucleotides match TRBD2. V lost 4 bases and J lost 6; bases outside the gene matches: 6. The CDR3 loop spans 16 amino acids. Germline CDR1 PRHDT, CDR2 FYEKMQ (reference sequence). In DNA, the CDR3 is TGTGCCAGCAGCTCTACCGGGACTAGCGGGACCAATGAGCAGTTCTTC. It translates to CASSSTGTSGTNEQFF.

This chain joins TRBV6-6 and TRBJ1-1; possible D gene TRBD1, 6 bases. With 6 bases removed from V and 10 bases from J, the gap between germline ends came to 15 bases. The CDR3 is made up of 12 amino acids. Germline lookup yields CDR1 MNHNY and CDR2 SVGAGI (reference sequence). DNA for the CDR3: TGTGCCAGCAGACCCGGGGGCAGGAGAGCTTTCTTT. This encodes CASRPGGRRAFF.

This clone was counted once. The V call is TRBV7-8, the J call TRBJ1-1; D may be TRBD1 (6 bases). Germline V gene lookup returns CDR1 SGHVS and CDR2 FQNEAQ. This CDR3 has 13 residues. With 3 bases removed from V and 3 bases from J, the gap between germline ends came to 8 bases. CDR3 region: CASSFRQDTEAFF. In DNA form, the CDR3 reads TGTGCCAGCAGCTTCAGACAGGACACTGAAGCTTTCTTT.

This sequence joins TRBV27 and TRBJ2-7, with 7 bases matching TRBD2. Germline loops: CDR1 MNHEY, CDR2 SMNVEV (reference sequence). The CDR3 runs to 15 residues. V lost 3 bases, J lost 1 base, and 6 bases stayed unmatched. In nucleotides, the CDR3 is TGTGCCAGCAGTTTCGGCGGGAGTAGGTCCTACGAGCAGTACTTC. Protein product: CASSFGGSRSYEQYF.

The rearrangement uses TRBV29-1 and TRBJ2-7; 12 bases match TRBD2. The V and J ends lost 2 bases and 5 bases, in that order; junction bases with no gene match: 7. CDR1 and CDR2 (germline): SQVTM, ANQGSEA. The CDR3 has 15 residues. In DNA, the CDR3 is TGCAGCGTTGAAAAAGGACTAGCGGGGATCGACGAGCAGTACTTC. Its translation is CSVEKGLAGIDEQYF.

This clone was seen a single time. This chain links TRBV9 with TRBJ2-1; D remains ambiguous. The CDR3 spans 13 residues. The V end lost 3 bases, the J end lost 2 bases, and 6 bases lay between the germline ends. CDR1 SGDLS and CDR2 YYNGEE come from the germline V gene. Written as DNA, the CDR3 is TGTGCCAGCAGCGGCAGCCCCTACAATGAGCAGTTCTTC. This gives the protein CASSGSPYNEQFF.

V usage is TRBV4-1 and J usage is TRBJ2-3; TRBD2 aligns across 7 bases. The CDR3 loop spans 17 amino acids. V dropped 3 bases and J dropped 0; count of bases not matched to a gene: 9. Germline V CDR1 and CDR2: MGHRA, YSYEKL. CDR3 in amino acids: CASSQAPRGVSTDTQYF. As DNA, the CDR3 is TGCGCCAGCAGCCAGGCACCCCGGGGGGTCAGCACAGATACGCAGTATTTT.

The CDR3 sequence is CASSSDRPGGYEQYF. The CDR3, as DNA: TGTGCCAGCAGCTCGGACCGCCCTGGAGGATACGAGCAGTACTTC. V is TRBV5-6 and J is TRBJ2-7; perhaps TRBD2 as D (5 bases). Trimming pared 3 bases from V and 4 bases from J, leaving 17 bases between. CDR1 and CDR2 (germline): SGHDT, YYEEEE. CDR3 size: 15 residues.

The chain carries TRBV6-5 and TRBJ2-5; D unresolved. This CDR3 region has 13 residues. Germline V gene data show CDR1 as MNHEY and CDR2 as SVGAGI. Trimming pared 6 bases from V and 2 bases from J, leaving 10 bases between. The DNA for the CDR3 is TGTGCCAGCAGAAGAACAGAGCAAGAGACCCAGTACTTC. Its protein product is CASRRTEQETQYF.

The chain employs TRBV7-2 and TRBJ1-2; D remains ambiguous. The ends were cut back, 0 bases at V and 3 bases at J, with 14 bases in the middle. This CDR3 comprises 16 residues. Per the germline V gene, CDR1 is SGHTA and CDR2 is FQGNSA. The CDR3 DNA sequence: TGTGCCAGCAGCTTAGCGCTAGAGGCCTCTCACTATGGCTACACCTTC. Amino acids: CASSLALEASHYGYTF.

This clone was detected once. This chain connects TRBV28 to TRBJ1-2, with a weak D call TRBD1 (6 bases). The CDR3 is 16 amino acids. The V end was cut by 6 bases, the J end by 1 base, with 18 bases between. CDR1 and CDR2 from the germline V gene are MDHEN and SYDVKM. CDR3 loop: CASRGQGLYGNYGYTF. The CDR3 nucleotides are TGTGCCAGCAGGGGTCAGGGGTTGTATGGTAACTATGGCTACACCTTC.

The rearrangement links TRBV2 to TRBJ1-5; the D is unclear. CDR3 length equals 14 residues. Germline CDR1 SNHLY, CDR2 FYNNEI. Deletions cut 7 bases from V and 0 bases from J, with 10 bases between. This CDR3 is CASTQVYSNQPQHF. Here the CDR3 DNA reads TGTGCCAGCACTCAAGTTTATAGCAATCAGCCCCAGCATTTT.

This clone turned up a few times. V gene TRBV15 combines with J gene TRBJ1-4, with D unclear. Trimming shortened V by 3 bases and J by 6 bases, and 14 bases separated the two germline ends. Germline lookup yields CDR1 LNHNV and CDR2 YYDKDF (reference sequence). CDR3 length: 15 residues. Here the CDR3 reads CATSREGSGDEKLFF. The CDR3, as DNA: TGTGCCACCAGCAGGGAGGGAAGTGGGGATGAAAAACTGTTTTTT.

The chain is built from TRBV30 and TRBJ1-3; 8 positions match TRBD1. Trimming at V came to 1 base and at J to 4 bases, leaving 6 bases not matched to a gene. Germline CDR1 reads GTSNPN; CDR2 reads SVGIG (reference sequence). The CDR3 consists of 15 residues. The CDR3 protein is CAWSGDRGLGNTIYF. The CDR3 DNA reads TGTGCCTGGAGTGGCGACAGGGGTTTGGGAAACACCATATATTTT.

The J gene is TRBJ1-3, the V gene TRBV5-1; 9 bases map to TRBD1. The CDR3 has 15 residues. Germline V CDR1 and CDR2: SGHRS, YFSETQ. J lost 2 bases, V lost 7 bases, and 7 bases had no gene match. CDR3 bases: TGCGCCAGCCAAGAGACAGGGGGGCCTGGAAACACCATATATTTT. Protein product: CASQETGGPGNTIYF.

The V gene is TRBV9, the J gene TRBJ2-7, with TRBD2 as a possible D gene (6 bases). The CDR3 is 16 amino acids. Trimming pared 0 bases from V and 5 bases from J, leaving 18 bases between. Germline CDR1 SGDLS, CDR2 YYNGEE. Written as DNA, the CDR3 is TGTGCCAGCAGCGTAGGGGGTGGGAGGTCCCCCCACGAGCAGTACTTC. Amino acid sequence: CASSVGGGRSPHEQYF.

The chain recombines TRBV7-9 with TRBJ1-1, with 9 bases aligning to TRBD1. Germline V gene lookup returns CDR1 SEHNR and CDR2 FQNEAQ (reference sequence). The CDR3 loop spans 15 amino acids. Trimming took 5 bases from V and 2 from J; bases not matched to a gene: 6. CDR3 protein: CASSIRQGGNTEAFF. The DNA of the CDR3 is TGTGCCAGCAGCATAAGACAGGGGGGCAACACTGAAGCTTTCTTT.

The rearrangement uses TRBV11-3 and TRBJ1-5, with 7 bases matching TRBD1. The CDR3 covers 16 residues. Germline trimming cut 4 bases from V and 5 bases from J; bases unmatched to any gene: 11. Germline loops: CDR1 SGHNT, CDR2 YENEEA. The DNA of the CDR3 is TGTGCCAGCAGCTCTGGACAGGCTAATCCTTATCAGCCCCAGCATTTT. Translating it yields CASSSGQANPYQPQHF.

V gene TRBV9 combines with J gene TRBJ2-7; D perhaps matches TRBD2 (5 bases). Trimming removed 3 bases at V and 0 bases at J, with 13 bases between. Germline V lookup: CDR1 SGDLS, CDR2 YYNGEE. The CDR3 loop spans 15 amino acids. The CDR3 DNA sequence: TGTGCCAGCAGCGCCAAGATGGGGAGCTCCTACGAGCAGTACTTC. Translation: CASSAKMGSSYEQYF.

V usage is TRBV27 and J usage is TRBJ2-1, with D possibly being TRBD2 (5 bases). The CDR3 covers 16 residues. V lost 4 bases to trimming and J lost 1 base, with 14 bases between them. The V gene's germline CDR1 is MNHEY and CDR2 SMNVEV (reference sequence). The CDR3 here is CASSWRPERSYNEQFF. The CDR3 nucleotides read TGTGCCAGCAGTTGGCGCCCGGAGCGGTCCTACAATGAGCAGTTCTTC.

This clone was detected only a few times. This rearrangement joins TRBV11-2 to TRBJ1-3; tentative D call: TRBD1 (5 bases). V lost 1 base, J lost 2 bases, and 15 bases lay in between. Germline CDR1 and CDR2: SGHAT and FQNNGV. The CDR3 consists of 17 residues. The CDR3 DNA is TGTGCCAGCAGCTTAGCTTGGAGACAGAGAACTGGAAACACCATATATTTT. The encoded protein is CASSLAWRQRTGNTIYF.

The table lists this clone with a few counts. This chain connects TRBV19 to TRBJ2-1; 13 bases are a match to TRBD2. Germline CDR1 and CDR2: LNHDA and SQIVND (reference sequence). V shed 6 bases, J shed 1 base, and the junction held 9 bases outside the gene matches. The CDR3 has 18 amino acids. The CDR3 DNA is TGTGCCAGTAGACAACGGACTAGCGGGGGTAGATCCTACAATGAGCAGTTCTTC. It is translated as CASRQRTSGGRSYNEQFF. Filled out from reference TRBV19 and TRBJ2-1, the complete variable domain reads DGGITQSPKYLFRKEGQNVTLSCEQNLNHDAMYWYRQDPGQGLRLIYYSQIVNDFQKGDIAEGYSVSREKKESFPLTVTSAQKNPTAFYLCASRQRTSGGRSYNEQFFGPGTRLTVL.

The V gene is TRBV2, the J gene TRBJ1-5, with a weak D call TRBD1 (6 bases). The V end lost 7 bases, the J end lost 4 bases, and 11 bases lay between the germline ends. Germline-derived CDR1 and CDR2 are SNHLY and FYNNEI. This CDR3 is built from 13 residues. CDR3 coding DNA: TGTGCCAGCAAGCGGACAGCAAATCAGCCCCAGCATTTT. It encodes CASKRTANQPQHF.

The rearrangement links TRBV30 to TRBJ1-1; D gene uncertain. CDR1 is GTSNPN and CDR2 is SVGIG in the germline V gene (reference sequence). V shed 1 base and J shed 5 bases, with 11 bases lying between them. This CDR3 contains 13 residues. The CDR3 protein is CAWSGGTVTEAFF. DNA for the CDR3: TGTGCCTGGAGTGGGGGTACCGTAACTGAAGCTTTCTTT.

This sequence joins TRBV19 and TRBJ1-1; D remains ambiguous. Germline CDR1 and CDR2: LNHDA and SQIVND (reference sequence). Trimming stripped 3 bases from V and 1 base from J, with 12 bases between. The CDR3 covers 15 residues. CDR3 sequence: CASSISRLANTEAFF. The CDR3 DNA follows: TGTGCCAGTAGTATCTCAAGGCTAGCGAACACTGAAGCTTTCTTT.

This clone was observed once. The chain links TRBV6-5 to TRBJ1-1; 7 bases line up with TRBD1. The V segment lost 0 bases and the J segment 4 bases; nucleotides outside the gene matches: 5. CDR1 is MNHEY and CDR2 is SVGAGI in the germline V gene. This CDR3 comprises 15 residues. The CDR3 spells CASSYSTGWSTEAFF. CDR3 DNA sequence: TGTGCCAGCAGTTACTCGACAGGGTGGTCCACTGAAGCTTTCTTT.

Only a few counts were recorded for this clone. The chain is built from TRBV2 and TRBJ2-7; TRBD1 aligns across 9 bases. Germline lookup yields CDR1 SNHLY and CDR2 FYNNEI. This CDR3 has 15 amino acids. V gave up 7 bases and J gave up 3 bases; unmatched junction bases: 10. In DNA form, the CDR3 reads TGTGCCAGCACCCCGGGGGGACAGGGAGGCTACGAGCAGTACGTC. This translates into CASTPGGQGGYEQYV.

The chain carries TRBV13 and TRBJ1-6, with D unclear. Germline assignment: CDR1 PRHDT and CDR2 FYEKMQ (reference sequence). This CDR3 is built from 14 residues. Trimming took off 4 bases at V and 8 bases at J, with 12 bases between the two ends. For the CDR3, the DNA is TGTGCCAGCAGCTCCAACTCCGGGGATTCACCCCTCCACTTT. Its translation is CASSSNSGDSPLHF.

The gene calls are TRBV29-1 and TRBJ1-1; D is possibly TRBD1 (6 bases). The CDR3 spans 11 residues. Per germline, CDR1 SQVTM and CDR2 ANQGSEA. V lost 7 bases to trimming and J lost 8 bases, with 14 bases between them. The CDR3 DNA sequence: TGCAGCGCCATTACAGGGAGGGAAGCTTTCTTT. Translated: CSAITGREAFF.